One sample yielded the 22 T cell receptor beta chains listed below, sequenced in a study of shared clonotypes between healthy human individuals. Sequencing was performed with immunoSEQ multiplex PCR; in TCRdb, only in-frame clones are kept and a portion is missing. Among around 2.5 million clones listed, roughly 93% were seen once. Sequencing was performed on naive CD4+ T cells from PBMCs. As to subset: CD45RA+ positively selected. The receptors come from a man between 18 and 29 years old in good health. Some clones in this sample may be carry-over from other donors' samples.

The chain uses TRBV5-6 and TRBJ1-1; D possibly corresponds to TRBD1 (5 bases). The V gene lost 4 bases and the J gene lost 1 base, with 11 bases spanning the gap. The CDR3 extends over 14 amino acids. The germline gives CDR1 SGHDT, CDR2 YYEEEE. Here the CDR3 DNA reads TGTGCCAGCAGCGGAGTCGGGGGGAACACTGAAGCTTTCTTT. Translating gives CASSGVGGNTEAFF.

V and J are TRBV15 and TRBJ2-7; D gene uncertain. The germline CDR1 and CDR2 sequences are LNHNV and YYDKDF (reference sequence). The germline V and J ends were trimmed by 0 bases and 0 bases, with 9 bases remaining between them. This CDR3 spans 15 amino acids. This CDR3 reads CATSRDIRASYEQYF. CDR3 in DNA: TGTGCCACCAGCAGAGATATCCGGGCCTCCTACGAGCAGTACTTC.

The chain joins TRBV5-1 to TRBJ2-7; 9 nucleotides line up with TRBD2. CDR1 is SGHRS and CDR2 is YFSETQ in the germline V gene. Germline trimming cut 4 bases from V and 2 bases from J; bases unmatched to any gene: 13. This CDR3 comprises 17 residues. CDR3 sequence (DNA): TGCGCCAGCAGCCGGCTCGGTGGCGGGAGGGCGACCTACGAGCAGTACTTC. Translation: CASSRLGGGRATYEQYF.

The chain joins TRBV28 to TRBJ2-7; 7 bases fit TRBD2. The J segment lost 0 bases and the V segment lost 7 bases, leaving 3 bases of the junction unmatched. The CDR3 is made up of 13 amino acids. CDR1 and CDR2 (germline): MDHEN, SYDVKM. As DNA, the CDR3 is TGTGCCAGCATGTCGGGGGGCTCCTACGAGCAGTACTTC. This gives the protein CASMSGGSYEQYF.

The chain uses TRBV5-4 and TRBJ1-1; TRBD1 agrees at 7 bases. This CDR3 comprises 15 residues. V shed 1 base and J 4 bases; nucleotides not matched to a gene: 7. Germline V gene lookup returns CDR1 SGHNT and CDR2 YYREEE (reference sequence). Here the CDR3 reads CASSLPRQGITEAFF. DNA of the CDR3: TGTGCCAGCAGCTTGCCAAGACAGGGTATCACTGAAGCTTTCTTT.

This clone was observed once. The chain employs TRBV27 and TRBJ1-5, with 9 bases that match TRBD1. This CDR3 has 16 residues. The trim removed 4 bases at V and 3 bases at J, leaving 7 bases unmatched. The germline V gene encodes CDR1 MNHEY and CDR2 SMNVEV (reference sequence). CDR3 sequence reads: CASSSPGQGFNQPQHF. Here the CDR3 DNA reads TGTGCCAGCAGTTCCCCGGGACAGGGATTCAATCAGCCCCAGCATTTT.

The chain uses TRBV7-9 and TRBJ2-7; 9 positions match TRBD1. Germline values: CDR1 SEHNR, CDR2 FQNEAQ (reference sequence). V shed 4 bases, J shed 2 bases, and the junction held 9 bases outside the gene matches. This CDR3 has 16 residues. CDR3 coding DNA: TGTGCCAGCAGCTCCATTCCCGGGACAGGGACCTACGAGCAGTACTTC. Amino acid sequence: CASSSIPGTGTYEQYF.

The chain joins TRBV5-4 to TRBJ2-1; a weak D match, TRBD2 (6 bases). CDR1 and CDR2 (germline): SGHNT, YYREEE (reference sequence). CDR3 length: 14 residues. Trimming cost V 3 bases and J 6 bases, with 13 bases left between them. CDR3 coding DNA: TGTGCCAGCAGCTCTAGACTAGTCCCCAATGAGCAGTTCTTC. It codes for CASSSRLVPNEQFF.

The rearrangement joins TRBV7-2 to TRBJ2-2, with a weak D call TRBD1 (6 bases). Germline assignment: CDR1 SGHTA and CDR2 FQGNSA. The V and J ends lost 4 bases and 7 bases respectively, with 19 bases between them. This CDR3 contains 16 residues. CDR3 region: CASSSYRVRVIGELFF. The CDR3 coding sequence is TGTGCCAGCAGCTCCTACAGGGTGAGAGTCATCGGGGAGCTGTTTTTT.

V is TRBV5-1 and J is TRBJ2-7; 11 bases align to TRBD1. The CDR3 has 15 amino acids. Germline-derived CDR1 and CDR2 are SGHRS and YFSETQ. With V trimmed by 0 bases and J by 7 bases, 6 bases remained unmatched. CDR3 nucleotide sequence: TGCGCCAGCAGCTTGGAAGGACAGGGGGCCGGAGAGCAGTACTTC. Protein: CASSLEGQGAGEQYF.

This clone came up a few times. CDR3 nucleotides: TGTGCCAGCAGCCAAGCCCGGGACGGCGATCAGCCCCAGCATTTT. Protein sequence: CASSQARDGDQPQHF. V and J are TRBV4-2 and TRBJ1-5; D perhaps matches TRBD1 (5 bases). CDR1 and CDR2 from the germline V gene are LGHNA and YNFKEQ. V was cut by 1 base and J by 5 bases, with 12 bases left in between. The CDR3 has 15 residues.

The rearrangement links TRBV28 to TRBJ2-1; D remains unclear. Germline V gene data show CDR1 as MDHEN and CDR2 as SYDVKM. CDR3 length: 12 residues. Between the trimmed V and J ends, which lost 2 bases and 10 bases, there was a span of 9 bases. The DNA for the CDR3 is TGTGCCAGCAGTTTACAACACGGCGAGCAGTTCTTC. Its translation: CASSLQHGEQFF.

In its sample, this clone was seen once. J is TRBJ2-1 and V is TRBV18; 8 bases are shared with TRBD1. Germline-derived CDR1 and CDR2 are KGHSH and LQKENI. CDR3 length: 20 residues. V gave up 3 bases and J gave up 3 bases; unmatched junction bases: 19. The chain's CDR3 is CASSPYRRGQGARHYNEQFF. CDR3 DNA sequence: TGTGCCAGCTCACCTTATCGGCGTGGCCAGGGGGCCAGACACTACAATGAGCAGTTCTTC.

This chain joins TRBV27 and TRBJ2-3; D remains unclear. The germline CDR1 and CDR2 sequences are MNHEY and SMNVEV (reference sequence). The CDR3 is made up of 13 amino acids. V was shortened by 3 bases and J by 6 bases, with 10 bases between the two germline ends. The CDR3 loop is CASSFTDPDTQYF. The DNA for the CDR3 is TGTGCCAGCAGTTTTACCGATCCGGATACGCAGTATTTT.

V gene TRBV5-6 combines with J gene TRBJ1-4; TRBD1 might be the D (5 bases). Deletions cut 1 base from V and 4 bases from J, with 11 bases between. CDR1 and CDR2 from the germline V gene are SGHDT and YYEEEE. The CDR3 contains 15 residues. The CDR3 loop is CASSLRGAGNEKLFF. CDR3 bases: TGTGCCAGCAGCTTGAGAGGGGCGGGTAATGAAAAACTGTTTTTT.

There are a few counts of this clone. The chain links TRBV19 to TRBJ1-5; maybe TRBD1 (6 bases). The germline V gene encodes CDR1 LNHDA and CDR2 SQIVND (reference sequence). The V and J ends lost 7 bases and 5 bases respectively, with 9 bases between them. The CDR3 is 12 residues long. The CDR3 DNA reads TGTGCCAGTAACAGGGAGCATCAGCCCCAGCATTTT. Translated: CASNREHQPQHF.

The J gene is TRBJ1-4, the V gene TRBV4-1, with D maybe TRBD1 (5 bases). Trimming removed 3 bases at V and 0 bases at J, with 14 bases between. The germline V gene encodes CDR1 MGHRA and CDR2 YSYEKL. This CDR3 is 17 amino acids long. This CDR3 reads CASSQPVRGATNEKLFF. Here the CDR3 DNA reads TGCGCCAGCAGCCAGCCTGTAAGGGGCGCAACTAATGAAAAACTGTTTTTT.

Only a few counts were recorded for this clone. The chain couples TRBV15 to TRBJ2-4; D is ambiguous. Trimming shortened V by 6 bases and J by 6 bases, and 12 bases separated the two germline ends. The CDR3 extends over 13 amino acids. Germline values: CDR1 LNHNV, CDR2 YYDKDF (reference sequence). CDR3 loop: CATSIPVVNIQYF. In DNA, the CDR3 is TGTGCCACCAGTATTCCAGTGGTAAACATTCAGTACTTC.

The V gene is TRBV28, the J gene TRBJ2-7; TRBD1 might be the D (5 bases). CDR1 is MDHEN and CDR2 is SYDVKM in the germline V gene. Trimming removed 6 bases at V and 5 bases at J, with 20 bases between. CDR3 length: 15 residues. The DNA of the CDR3 is TGTGCCAGCAGCCCACTCCCAGGGTTCGTCGACGAGCAGTACTTC. Encoded protein: CASSPLPGFVDEQYF.

The CDR3 loop reads CASSRPQPSGEQFF. CDR3 coding DNA: TGTGCCAGCAGCCGACCACAACCTAGCGGAGAGCAGTTCTTC. J is TRBJ2-1 and V is TRBV7-2; 7 bases line up with TRBD2. V trimming: 5 bases; J trimming: 10 bases; junction bases outside the gene matches: 11. CDR3 size: 14 residues. Per the germline V gene, CDR1 is SGHTA and CDR2 is FQGNSA.

The gene calls are TRBV28 and TRBJ1-2; D possibly corresponds to TRBD1 (6 bases). The CDR3 totals 16 residues. CDR1 MDHEN and CDR2 SYDVKM come from the germline V gene. With 5 bases removed from V and 5 bases from J, the gap between germline ends came to 21 bases. CDR3 sequence (DNA): TGTGCCAGCAGTCCCGGTTCACTAGGGGGGCGGTATGGCTACACCTTC. Its translation is CASSPGSLGGRYGYTF.

This chain connects TRBV29-1 to TRBJ1-2, with 7 bases aligning to TRBD1. The V segment lost 3 bases and the J segment 1 base; nucleotides outside the gene matches: 5. The CDR3 is 14 amino acids. Germline V gives CDR1 SQVTM, CDR2 ANQGSEA. CDR3 region: CSVEGTEDNYGYTF. CDR3 coding DNA: TGCAGCGTTGAGGGGACAGAAGATAACTATGGCTACACCTTC.